The 30 T cell receptor beta chains below all came from one sample that was sequenced in a study of cytomegalovirus exposure and HLA in healthy donors. Use of 60 Vbeta and 13 Jbeta primers characterized the PCR. Produced via immunoSEQ multiplex PCR; TCRdb's table is partial and in-frame only. The sample lists about 110,000 clones, around 79% occurring once. Sequencing used PBMCs. The origin of the receptors is a woman aged 25 to 39 in good health and CMV-seronegative.

V gene TRBV30 combines with J gene TRBJ2-7; perhaps TRBD1 as D (7 bases). Germline V CDR1 and CDR2: GTSNPN, SVGIG (reference sequence). The CDR3 is 12 amino acids. Trimming shortened V by 8 bases and J by 6 bases, and 17 bases separated the two germline ends. The CDR3 loop is CARRQGLGEQYF. The CDR3 nucleotides read TGTGCCAGACGACAGGGACTGGGCGAGCAGTACTTC.

This chain links TRBV10-3 with TRBJ2-1; 10 nucleotides align to TRBD2. Trimming removed 3 bases from V and 3 bases from J; junction bases left unmatched: 2. The CDR3 contains 15 residues. Germline V gene lookup returns CDR1 ENHRY and CDR2 SYGVKD. The CDR3, as DNA: TGTGCCATCAGTGAACTAGCGGGAAACTACAATGAGCAGTTCTTC. Encoded protein: CAISELAGNYNEQFF.

This chain uses TRBV6-1 with TRBJ1-5; D unresolved. CDR1 and CDR2 (germline): MNHNS, SASEGT. CDR3 length equals 15 residues. V was cut by 1 base and J by 0 bases, with 7 bases left in between. The DNA for the CDR3 is TGTGCCAGCAGTGAAGGGGCATATAGCAATCAGCCCCAGCATTTT. The encoded protein is CASSEGAYSNQPQHF.

V and J are TRBV4-3 and TRBJ1-1, with D maybe TRBD1 (5 bases). V was trimmed by 4 bases and J by 3 bases, leaving 12 bases between them. Germline CDR1 LGHNA, CDR2 YSLEER. The CDR3 contains 14 residues. CDR3 protein: CASSPTGEYTEAFF. CDR3 coding DNA: TGCGCCAGCAGCCCGACGGGGGAATACACTGAAGCTTTCTTT.

This chain uses TRBV30 with TRBJ2-1, with D uncertain. This CDR3 region has 12 residues. Per the germline V gene, CDR1 is GTSNPN and CDR2 is SVGIG (reference sequence). With 4 bases removed from V and 7 bases from J, the gap between germline ends came to 11 bases. In DNA form, the CDR3 reads TGTGCCTGGACCTCAAACTGGAATGAGCAGTTCTTC. It specifies CAWTSNWNEQFF.

The chain uses TRBV30 and TRBJ1-4; 8 bases match TRBD1. Germline V gene sequence: CDR1 GTSNPN, CDR2 SVGIG (reference sequence). The junction had 13 bases not matched to a gene; V was cut back by 4 bases and J by 0 bases. The CDR3 totals 18 residues. The CDR3 sequence: CAWTFGTGLIATNEKLFF. As DNA, the CDR3 is TGTGCCTGGACCTTCGGGACAGGACTTATTGCAACTAATGAAAAACTGTTTTTT. The variable domain in full, with the rest retrieved from reference TRBV30 and TRBJ1-4, is SQTIHQWPATLVQPVGSPLSLECTVEGTSNPNLYWYRQAAGRGLQLLFYSVGIGQISSEVPQNLSASRPQDRQFILSSKKLLLSDSGFYLCAWTFGTGLIATNEKLFFGSGTQLSVL.

This clone was recorded a few times. The chain joins TRBV12-5 to TRBJ2-2; 7 bases map to TRBD2. The CDR3 contains 17 residues. From germline, CDR1 is LGHNT and CDR2 FRNRAP. Trimming at V came to 3 bases and at J to 1 base, leaving 8 bases not matched to a gene. CDR3 loop: CASGFFVAGENTGELFF. DNA of the CDR3: TGTGCTAGTGGTTTCTTTGTGGCGGGAGAGAACACCGGGGAGCTGTTTTTT.

This clone was recorded once. CDR3 nucleotides: TGTGCCAGCAGCCCGGGACAGGGTGGGAGCACTGAAGCTTTCTTT. Translation gives CASSPGQGGSTEAFF. The V gene is TRBV14, the J gene TRBJ1-1; 9 bases map to TRBD1. The CDR3 sequence is 15 residues long. The germline CDR1 and CDR2 sequences are SGHDN and FVKESK. The V and J ends lost 4 bases and 4 bases, in that order; junction bases with no gene match: 7.

The chain couples TRBV7-6 to TRBJ2-7; D uncertain. V was shortened by 1 base and J by 7 bases, with 20 bases between the two germline ends. The length of the CDR3 is 16 residues. Germline values: CDR1 SGHVS, CDR2 FNYEAQ. CDR3 residues: CASSLGVSVSGDEQYF. CDR3 sequence (DNA): TGTGCCAGCAGCTTAGGAGTCAGCGTATCCGGTGATGAGCAGTACTTC. Drawing the rest from reference TRBV7-6 and TRBJ2-7, the complete variable domain is GAGVSQSPRYKVTKRGQDVALRCDPISGHVSLYWYRQALGQGPEFLTYFNYEAQQDKSGLPNDRFSAERPEGSISTLTIQRTEQRDSAMYRCASSLGVSVSGDEQYFGPGTRLTVT.

Comment on this clone: The sample contains more than one DNA sequence encoding this CDR3. The rearrangement uses TRBV30 and TRBJ1-6, with 7 bases that match TRBD1. Germline CDR1 GTSNPN, CDR2 SVGIG (reference sequence). The CDR3 is made up of 12 amino acids. With V trimmed by 5 bases and J by 6 bases, 1 base remained unmatched. The CDR3 DNA is TGTGCCTGGGACAGGGTTAATTCACCCCTCCACTTT. It specifies CAWDRVNSPLHF.

This clone was found once. This chain connects TRBV30 to TRBJ1-5; maybe TRBD1 (6 bases). Germline-derived CDR1 and CDR2 are GTSNPN and SVGIG (reference sequence). This CDR3 comprises 13 residues. V was pared by 1 base and J by 2 bases, with 6 bases between. The CDR3 nucleotides are TGTGCCTGGAGTGCAGGGGGCAATCAGCCCCAGCATTTT. Its protein is CAWSAGGNQPQHF.

The chain uses TRBV15 and TRBJ1-2; D not resolved. The V and J ends lost 1 base and 6 bases respectively, with 12 bases between them. The CDR3 totals 14 residues. Germline CDR1 is LNHNV and CDR2 is YYDKDF (reference sequence). CDR3 amino acids: CATSRGQEDDGYTF. In nucleotides, the CDR3 is TGTGCCACCAGCAGAGGGCAGGAAGATGATGGCTACACCTTC.

The V and J genes are TRBV28 and TRBJ2-2; 10 positions agree with TRBD2. J was trimmed by 7 bases and V by 4 bases; bases with no gene match: 9. Germline V CDR1 and CDR2: MDHEN, SYDVKM. The CDR3 has 16 amino acids. The DNA of the CDR3 is TGTGCCAGCAGTTCTCGAGCGGGGGGGCCCCACGGGGAGCTGTTTTTT. Translating gives CASSSRAGGPHGELFF. The full variable domain, with the rest looked up from reference TRBV28 and TRBJ2-2, is DVKVTQSSRYLVKRTGEKVFLECVQDMDHENMFWYRQDPGLGLRLIYFSYDVKMKEKGDIPEGYSVSREKKERFSLILESASTNQTSMYLCASSSRAGGPHGELFFGEGSRLTVL.

The chain joins TRBV28 to TRBJ1-4, with 9 positions matching TRBD1. V lost 6 bases, J lost 8 bases, and 7 bases stayed unmatched. The CDR3 is 14 amino acids. CDR1 is MDHEN, CDR2 SYDVKM, per germline. CDR3 sequence (DNA): TGTGCCAGCAGCAGGACAGGGGTCCGAGAAAAACTGTTTTTT. This codes for CASSRTGVREKLFF.

This chain uses TRBV11-2 with TRBJ2-2; D gene uncertain. Germline V gives CDR1 SGHAT, CDR2 FQNNGV. V was cut by 0 bases and J by 5 bases, with 13 bases left in between. The CDR3 has 16 residues. The CDR3 DNA reads as TGTGCCAGCAGCTTAGACCGGGTTCCTAAAACCGGGGAGCTGTTTTTT. It specifies CASSLDRVPKTGELFF.

The chain carries TRBV9 and TRBJ2-3, with D hard to call. The germline CDR1 and CDR2 sequences are SGDLS and YYNGEE. V lost 0 bases and J lost 4, with 9 bases in between. The CDR3 is 14 amino acids. CDR3 DNA sequence: TGTGCCAGCAGCGTAGCTACTCGGGCAGATACGCAGTATTTT. Amino acids: CASSVATRADTQYF.

The rearrangement links TRBV6-1 to TRBJ2-7; the match to TRBD1 covers 7 bases. J lost 1 base, V lost 2 bases, and 5 bases had no gene match. This CDR3 contains 15 residues. Germline lookup yields CDR1 MNHNS and CDR2 SASEGT. The CDR3 loop is CASSETGEGSYEQYF. As DNA, the CDR3 is TGTGCCAGCAGTGAAACAGGGGAAGGATCCTACGAGCAGTACTTC.

This chain uses TRBV18 with TRBJ1-4, with 7 bases matching TRBD1. V shed 2 bases and J 3 bases; nucleotides not matched to a gene: 3. CDR3 length: 15 residues. CDR1 and CDR2 (germline): KGHSH, LQKENI. CDR3 DNA: TGTGCCAGCTCACCAGAGGGGACAGCTAATGAAAAACTGTTTTTT. Encoded protein: CASSPEGTANEKLFF. Supplemented by reference TRBV18 and TRBJ1-4, the full variable domain reads NAGVMQNPRHLVRRRGQEARLRCSPMKGHSHVYWYRQLPEEGLKFMVYLQKENIIDESGMPKERFSAEFPKEGPSILRIQQVVRGDSAAYFCASSPEGTANEKLFFGSGTQLSVL.

V gene TRBV28 combines with J gene TRBJ2-1, with 7 bases fitting TRBD2. CDR1 and CDR2 (germline): MDHEN, SYDVKM. The length of the CDR3 is 14 residues. V shed 3 bases, J shed 5 bases, and the junction held 4 bases outside the gene matches. The CDR3 sequence: CASSFTSVDNEQFF. CDR3 DNA: TGTGCCAGCAGTTTTACTAGCGTAGACAATGAGCAGTTCTTC.

This rearrangement joins TRBV29-1 to TRBJ1-2; the D is unclear. V lost 5 bases, J lost 6 bases, and 10 bases lay in between. The CDR3 totals 11 residues. Per germline, CDR1 SQVTM and CDR2 ANQGSEA. CDR3: CSVRGTHGYTF. CDR3 nucleotide sequence: TGCAGCGTTAGAGGCACCCATGGCTACACCTTC.

This chain connects TRBV6-1 to TRBJ2-7, with TRBD1 identical over 10 bases. This CDR3 contains 14 residues. Germline V gene sequence: CDR1 MNHNS, CDR2 SASEGT. V shed 5 bases, J shed 6 bases, and the junction held 7 bases outside the gene matches. The CDR3 is CASSSGTGVGEQYF. CDR3 bases: TGTGCCAGCAGTTCTGGGACAGGGGTGGGCGAGCAGTACTTC.

The chain recombines TRBV28 with TRBJ2-1, with a possible D match to TRBD2 (5 bases). Germline V gives CDR1 MDHEN, CDR2 SYDVKM. The CDR3 consists of 14 residues. V lost 3 bases and J 4 bases, leaving 10 bases between the germline ends. For the CDR3, the DNA is TGTGCCAGCAGTTTGACCCTAGCATACAATGAGCAGTTCTTC. This codes for CASSLTLAYNEQFF.

V and J are TRBV7-9 and TRBJ2-1; TRBD2 agrees at 12 bases. This CDR3 is 16 amino acids long. The V gene's germline CDR1 is SEHNR and CDR2 FQNEAQ (reference sequence). J was trimmed by 6 bases and V by 2 bases; bases with no gene match: 5. CDR3 sequence (DNA): TGTGCCAGCAGCTTAATCTGGACTAGCGGGACCAATGAGCAGTTCTTC. Translation gives CASSLIWTSGTNEQFF.

The chain recombines TRBV29-1 with TRBJ2-7, with TRBD1 identical over 7 bases. V shed 2 bases, J shed 0 bases, and the junction held 1 base outside the gene matches. Germline V gives CDR1 SQVTM, CDR2 ANQGSEA. The CDR3 runs to 13 residues. The chain's CDR3 is CSVETGASYEQYF. The DNA of the CDR3 is TGCAGCGTTGAAACAGGGGCCTCCTACGAGCAGTACTTC.

This clone was seen only once. Here the CDR3 reads CASSLGTGQSTDTQYF. As DNA, the CDR3 is TGTGCCAGCAGCCTGGGGACAGGGCAATCCACAGATACGCAGTATTTT. The rearrangement joins TRBV13 to TRBJ2-3; TRBD1 aligns across 9 bases. The V gene's germline CDR1 is PRHDT and CDR2 FYEKMQ (reference sequence). The CDR3 has 16 amino acids. V gave up 5 bases and J gave up 2 bases; unmatched junction bases: 8.

This clone was picked up one time. V and J are TRBV19 and TRBJ1-1, with D unresolved. CDR3 length equals 14 residues. CDR1 and CDR2 from the germline V gene are LNHDA and SQIVND (reference sequence). Trimming pared 4 bases from V and 2 bases from J, leaving 11 bases between. The chain's CDR3 is CASSTRGPNTEAFF. In DNA form, the CDR3 reads TGTGCCAGTAGTACGCGTGGGCCTAACACTGAAGCTTTCTTT.

This chain joins TRBV4-3 and TRBJ2-3; the match to TRBD2 covers 10 bases. The CDR3 is 20 amino acids. CDR1 and CDR2 (germline): LGHNA, YSLEER. Trimming cost V 0 bases and J 0 bases; bases outside gene matches: 12. CDR3 bases: TGCGCCAGCAGCCAAGAAACGGTAGCGGGGGGCGTGTCTAGCACAGATACGCAGTATTTT. This gives the protein CASSQETVAGGVSSTDTQYF.

This chain connects TRBV9 to TRBJ2-6; no reliable D call. V dropped 5 bases and J dropped 1 base, with 10 bases sitting between them. This CDR3 is built from 15 residues. Germline V gives CDR1 SGDLS, CDR2 YYNGEE. This CDR3 is CASSIITSGANVLTF. In nucleotides, the CDR3 is TGTGCCAGCAGTATAATTACATCTGGGGCCAACGTCCTGACTTTC. Filled out from reference TRBV9 and TRBJ2-6, the complete variable domain reads DSGVTQTPKHLITATGQRVTLRCSPRSGDLSVYWYQQSLDQGLQFLIQYYNGEERAKGNILERFSAQQFPDLHSELNLSSLELGDSALYFCASSIITSGANVLTFGAGSRLTVL.

The chain links TRBV30 to TRBJ1-1; D is unclear. The V gene lost 1 base and the J gene lost 1 base, with 10 bases spanning the gap. There are 14 residues in the CDR3. The V gene's germline CDR1 is GTSNPN and CDR2 SVGIG (reference sequence). The CDR3 region has the DNA TGTGCCTGGAGTGCAAGGGCGGGGAACACTGAAGCTTTCTTT. Protein: CAWSARAGNTEAFF.

The V call is TRBV14, the J call TRBJ2-6; a possible D gene is TRBD2 (6 bases). Per the germline V gene, CDR1 is SGHDN and CDR2 is FVKESK. V was cut by 5 bases and J by 2 bases, with 13 bases left in between. The CDR3 spans 16 residues. The CDR3 sequence is CASSSVEGTGANVLTF. CDR3 bases: TGTGCCAGCAGCAGTGTGGAGGGGACTGGGGCCAACGTCCTGACTTTC.